These 27 T cell receptor beta chains came from one sample sequenced in a study of T cells in Graves' hyperthyroidism and ophthalmopathy. RNA transcripts gave rise to amplified TCR beta CDR3 regions. HTBI primers were employed in a first-round RT-PCR of the TCR CDR3. TCRdb re-called the multiplex PCR reads through MiXCR, storing one row per CDR3 protein. The sample lists some 370,000 distinct CDR3 sequences; 11% to 15% were seen once. The sequencing sample was made of blood. Receptor source: a man aged 45-65 years with Graves' ophthalmopathy.

At least ten counts were recorded for this clonotype. CDR3 region: CASMNTEAFF. The CDR3 nucleotides read TGTGCCAGCATGAACACTGAAGCTTTCTTT. This chain uses TRBV28 with TRBJ1-1, with unresolved D. V was clipped by 7 bases and J by 0 bases, with 0 bases between them. This CDR3 contains 10 residues. CDR1 and CDR2 from the germline V gene are MDHEN and SYDVKM.

This clonotype was observed many times. The J gene is TRBJ2-7, the V gene TRBV6-5; D possibly corresponds to TRBD1 (6 bases). Trimming took 4 bases from V and 3 from J, leaving 13 bases between them. The CDR3 extends over 14 amino acids. CDR1 and CDR2 (germline): MNHEY, SVGAGI. The CDR3 reads CASSSLGQNYEQYF. In nucleotides, the CDR3 is TGTGCCAGCAGTTCCTTAGGACAGAACTACGAGCAGTACTTC.

This clonotype has ten or more counts. V is TRBV5-1 and J is TRBJ2-6, with 9 bases fitting TRBD2. Germline CDR1 SGHRS, CDR2 YFSETQ. CDR3 length: 17 amino acids. Trimming took 0 bases from V and 2 from J; bases not matched to a gene: 3. The CDR3 loop reads CASSLVAGAAGANVLTF. In DNA, the CDR3 is TGCGCCAGCAGCTTGGTAGCGGGAGCGGCTGGGGCCAACGTCCTGACTTTC.

This clonotype has only a few counts. The chain has TRBV28 and TRBJ2-7; a weak D match, TRBD1 (6 bases). The CDR3 covers 16 residues. The germline gives CDR1 MDHEN, CDR2 SYDVKM. Trimming removed 5 bases at V and 2 bases at J, with 19 bases between. DNA for the CDR3: TGTGCCAGCAGTCTACTCTCGACAGGAAGGGCCTACGAGCAGTACTTC. Encoded protein: CASSLLSTGRAYEQYF.

The chain is built from TRBV20-1 and TRBJ2-3; 8 bases align to TRBD1. In germline, CDR1 is DFQATT, CDR2 SNEGSKA (reference sequence). J lost 5 bases, V lost 6 bases, and 16 bases had no gene match. The CDR3 has 16 residues. CDR3 sequence: CSAKSHTQGGGDTQYF. The DNA of the CDR3 is TGCAGTGCCAAAAGTCACACACAGGGGGGAGGAGATACGCAGTATTTT.

The chain has TRBV28 and TRBJ2-2; the D gene is possibly TRBD1 (5 bases). V was shortened by 3 bases and J by 7 bases, with 6 bases between the two germline ends. CDR3 length equals 12 residues. Germline CDR1 and CDR2: MDHEN and SYDVKM. Here the CDR3 DNA reads TGTGCCAGCAGTTTCCAGGGCGGGGAGCTGTTTTTT. It translates to CASSFQGGELFF.

This clonotype was counted at least ten times. V usage is TRBV5-4 and J usage is TRBJ2-2; D remains unclear. The CDR3 spans 12 residues. The V gene's germline CDR1 is SGHNT and CDR2 YYREEE (reference sequence). The V gene lost 4 bases and the J gene lost 7 bases, with 8 bases spanning the gap. CDR3 DNA sequence: TGTGCCAGCAGCCACGTGGGCGGGGAGCTGTTTTTT. Translating gives CASSHVGGELFF.

The chain has TRBV28 and TRBJ1-5; 12 positions match TRBD1. The CDR3 sequence is 21 residues long. The germline V gene has CDR1 MDHEN and CDR2 SYDVKM. V dropped 6 bases and J dropped 1; count of bases not matched to a gene: 19. The CDR3 spells CASSRAGGTGGTRGSNQPQHF. In DNA form, the CDR3 reads TGTGCCAGCAGCCGAGCAGGAGGGACAGGGGGCACCAGGGGGAGCAATCAGCCCCAGCATTTT.

V usage is TRBV6-5 and J usage is TRBJ2-7, with D possibly being TRBD2 (7 bases). Trimming pared 0 bases from V and 6 bases from J, leaving 9 bases between. Germline values: CDR1 MNHEY, CDR2 SVGAGI. This CDR3 has 13 residues. CDR3 loop: CASSYSRGLEQYF. The CDR3 region has the DNA TGTGCCAGCAGTTACTCGCGGGGGCTCGAGCAGTACTTC.

This clonotype showed up many times. The J gene is TRBJ2-2, the V gene TRBV12-3 or TRBV12-4; 10 nucleotides agree with TRBD1. With 5 bases clipped from V and 4 bases from J, the junction kept 4 bases outside the gene matches. This CDR3 is 15 amino acids long. CDR3 sequence: CASSRQGAGTGELFF. The DNA for the CDR3 is TGTGCCAGCAGTCGACAGGGGGCGGGCACCGGGGAGCTGTTTTTT.

This clonotype has a handful of counts. CDR3 sequence: CSAQGGRAMINEQFF. The CDR3 nucleotides are TGCAGCGCTCAGGGGGGTCGCGCTATGATCAATGAGCAGTTCTTC. The V call is TRBV29-1, the J call TRBJ2-1; D is perhaps TRBD1 (7 bases). Germline assignment: CDR1 SQVTM and CDR2 ANQGSEA. The CDR3 covers 15 residues. V was clipped by 7 bases and J by 6 bases, with 22 bases between them.

The gene calls are TRBV6-2 or TRBV6-3 and TRBJ2-7; unclear D gene. CDR1 and CDR2 (germline): MNHEY, SVGEGT. The CDR3 is made up of 15 amino acids. V gave up 5 bases and J gave up 2 bases, with 16 bases separating them. As DNA, the CDR3 is TGTGCCAGCAGTCACCTCTGGGCGGCTACCTACGAGCAGTACTTC. Its translation is CASSHLWAATYEQYF.

This clonotype occurred many times. The CDR3 is CASSQDRGGTANEKLFF. CDR3 nucleotide sequence: TGTGCCAGCAGCCAAGATCGTGGGGGGACAGCTAATGAAAAACTGTTTTTT. This chain connects TRBV14 to TRBJ1-4, with 7 bases lining up with TRBD1. Trimming cost V 0 bases and J 3 bases; bases outside gene matches: 7. Germline lookup yields CDR1 SGHDN and CDR2 FVKESK. The CDR3 runs 17 residues.

The V call is TRBV28, the J call TRBJ2-7; possibly TRBD1 for D (5 bases). This CDR3 comprises 14 residues. Trimming stripped 4 bases from V and 0 bases from J, with 10 bases between. CDR1 and CDR2 (germline): MDHEN, SYDVKM. Here the CDR3 DNA reads TGTGCCAGCAGTTATTCGGACAACTCCTACGAGCAGTACTTC. Encoded protein: CASSYSDNSYEQYF.

This clonotype was detected only a few times. Here the CDR3 reads CASSEVQGAGELFF. DNA of the CDR3: TGTGCCAGCAGTGAAGTACAGGGGGCCGGGGAGCTGTTTTTT. V usage is TRBV6-1 and J usage is TRBJ2-2; 8 bases align to TRBD1. The germline V gene encodes CDR1 MNHNS and CDR2 SASEGT. The J segment lost 6 bases and the V segment lost 1 base, leaving 1 base of the junction unmatched. The CDR3 extends over 14 amino acids.

In this sample, this clonotype turned up many times. The CDR3 reads CASKTGTGVSQTQYF. As DNA, the CDR3 is TGTGCCAGCAAAACCGGGACAGGGGTTTCCCAGACCCAGTACTTC. V is TRBV12-3 or TRBV12-4 and J is TRBJ2-5; TRBD1 matches at 10 bases. Trimming removed 7 bases from V and 6 bases from J; junction bases left unmatched: 11. The CDR3 is 15 amino acids.

This clonotype was seen ten or more times. The chain recombines TRBV3-1 with TRBJ2-7; D is perhaps TRBD1 (6 bases). The CDR3 is 15 residues long. CDR1 is LGHDT and CDR2 is YNNKEL in the germline V gene (reference sequence). V was cut by 2 bases and J by 3 bases, with 14 bases left in between. The CDR3 sequence is CASSQHDRNNYEQYF. Here the CDR3 DNA reads TGTGCCAGCAGCCAACACGACAGGAATAACTACGAGCAGTACTTC.

This clonotype occurred many times. The rearrangement uses TRBV3-1 and TRBJ2-3; no clear D gene. The germline V and J ends were trimmed by 0 bases and 3 bases, with 1 base remaining between them. Germline V gene lookup returns CDR1 LGHDT and CDR2 YNNKEL (reference sequence). The CDR3 consists of 12 residues. DNA of the CDR3: TGTGCCAGCAGCCAAGAAACAGATACGCAGTATTTT. Its translation: CASSQETDTQYF.

This clonotype has only a few counts. The V and J genes are TRBV6-1 and TRBJ1-3; no clear D gene. Germline V CDR1 and CDR2: MNHNS, SASEGT. CDR3 length equals 13 residues. Deletions cut 2 bases from V and 1 base from J, with 3 bases between. CDR3 bases: TGTGCCAGCAGTGAAAGATCTGGAAACACCATATATTTT. It encodes CASSERSGNTIYF.

This clonotype was detected ten times or more. The chain carries TRBV29-1 and TRBJ1-1; 9 positions agree with TRBD1. With V trimmed by 7 bases and J by 5 bases, 5 bases remained unmatched. Looked up from germline, CDR1 is SQVTM and CDR2 is ANQGSEA. The CDR3 has 12 amino acids. CDR3 DNA sequence: TGCAGCGCCAGGACAGGGGCGACTGAAGCTTTCTTT. Translation: CSARTGATEAFF.

This clonotype was counted only a few times. This chain uses TRBV7-2 with TRBJ2-2, with D perhaps being TRBD1 or TRBD2 (5 bases each). CDR3 length equals 15 residues. The V gene's germline CDR1 is SGHTA and CDR2 FQGNSA. Trimming cost V 0 bases and J 6 bases, with 11 bases left between them. CDR3 residues: CASSLAPGTPGELFF. The CDR3 DNA is TGTGCCAGCAGCTTAGCCCCCGGGACCCCCGGGGAGCTGTTTTTT. Using reference TRBV7-2 and TRBJ2-2 for the parts outside the CDR3, the full variable domain is GAGVSQSPSNKVTEKGKDVELRCDPISGHTALYWYRQSLGQGLEFLIYFQGNSAPDKSGLPSDRFSAERTGGSVSTLTIQRTQQEDSAVYLCASSLAPGTPGELFFGEGSRLTVL.

This clonotype was picked up many times. The V and J genes are TRBV5-1 and TRBJ2-3; D remains ambiguous. The V gene's germline CDR1 is SGHRS and CDR2 YFSETQ. The CDR3 covers 13 residues. V was clipped by 1 base and J by 4 bases, with 7 bases between them. In nucleotides, the CDR3 is TGCGCCAGCAGCTTGATGTATTCAGATACGCAGTATTTT. Protein: CASSLMYSDTQYF. The whole variable domain, filled in from reference TRBV5-1 and TRBJ2-3, reads KAGVTQTPRYLIKTRGQQVTLSCSPISGHRSVSWYQQTPGQGLQFLFEYFSETQRNKGNFPGRFSGRQFSNSRSEMNVSTLELGDSALYLCASSLMYSDTQYFGPGTRLTVL.

This clonotype was recorded at least ten times. The chain has TRBV28 and TRBJ2-7, with D unclear. Trimming removed 6 bases at V and 7 bases at J, with 13 bases between. The CDR3 has 12 amino acids. CDR1 MDHEN and CDR2 SYDVKM come from the germline V gene. This chain's CDR3 is CASRGFGREQYF. CDR3 bases: TGTGCCAGCAGGGGTTTTGGTAGAGAGCAGTACTTC.

Ten or more counts support this clonotype. The chain uses TRBV7-9 and TRBJ1-1; TRBD1 matches at 8 bases. Germline V gene data show CDR1 as SEHNR and CDR2 as FQNEAQ (reference sequence). The CDR3 runs 13 residues. V trimming: 8 bases; J trimming: 4 bases; junction bases outside the gene matches: 6. The CDR3 sequence is CASGATGGTEAFF. Here the CDR3 DNA reads TGTGCCAGCGGGGCTACAGGGGGCACTGAAGCTTTCTTT. Complete variable domain (other parts from reference TRBV7-9 and TRBJ1-1): DTGVSQNPRHKITKRGQNVTFRCDPISEHNRLYWYRQTLGQGPEFLTYFQNEAQLEKSRLLSDRFSAERPKGSFSTLEIQRTEQGDSAMYLCASGATGGTEAFFGQGTRLTVV.

This chain connects TRBV10-3 to TRBJ1-2; 8 bases match TRBD1. V lost 3 bases to trimming and J lost 0 bases; unmatched junction nucleotides: 3. There are 15 residues in the CDR3. CDR1 is ENHRY, CDR2 SYGVKD, per germline. The CDR3 DNA is TGTGCCATCAGTGAAGGCAGGGGGCCTAACTATGGCTACACCTTC. Translation gives CAISEGRGPNYGYTF.

In this sample, this clonotype turned up many times. This chain connects TRBV20-1 to TRBJ2-7; 10 bases match TRBD2. V trimming: 5 bases; J trimming: 2 bases; junction bases outside the gene matches: 9. Germline V gives CDR1 DFQATT, CDR2 SNEGSKA (reference sequence). The CDR3 is 15 residues long. CDR3 amino acids: CSAWILAGPTYEQYF. The CDR3, as DNA: TGCAGTGCTTGGATACTAGCGGGACCGACCTACGAGCAGTACTTC.

This clonotype was detected many times. This sequence joins TRBV6-2 or TRBV6-3 and TRBJ1-1; 10 nucleotides agree with TRBD1. CDR3 length equals 16 residues. J was trimmed by 1 base and V by 6 bases; bases with no gene match: 8. The V gene's germline CDR1 is MNHEY and CDR2 SVGEGT. The chain's CDR3 is CASRPPDRGKNTEAFF. The CDR3 DNA reads as TGTGCCAGCAGACCCCCGGACAGGGGGAAGAACACTGAAGCTTTCTTT.